This T cell receptor beta chain emerged from a study of cytomegalovirus exposure and HLA in healthy donors. The overall study: HLA-typed donors were the source of about 85 million unique TCRs, which an early data release held.

Study-wide points: In an earlier analysis, about 87% or about 30%: the productive usage of most TCR beta V segments.

Researchers ran the PCR with 60 Vbeta and 13 Jbeta primers. Produced via immunoSEQ multiplex PCR; TCRdb's table is partial and in-frame only. The listing contains 60,000 to 70,000 clones. A note on this clone: Its antigen is unknown.

From germline, CDR1 is KGHSH and CDR2 LQKENI. With V trimmed by 2 bases and J by 5 bases, 6 bases remained unmatched. This CDR3 has 15 residues. Sequences were obtained from PBMCs. The chain is built from TRBV18 and TRBJ2-1, with 7 nucleotides matching TRBD1. This receptor was taken from a boy aged 10-17 years in good health and CMV-seronegative. The CDR3 here is CASSPGDRYNNEQFF. The CDR3 bases are TGTGCCAGCTCACCAGGGGACAGATATAACAATGAGCAGTTCTTC.